Listed below are T cell receptor beta chains from one sample, sequenced in a study of control samples from healthy donors and cancer patients. Generated by immunoSEQ multiplex PCR, the TCRdb table keeps only in-frame clones and is missing some. The data contain approximately 140,000 clones, roughly 89% of them seen just once; the ten biggest clones take up 6% to 9.5%. The sequenced sample consisted of PBMCs. These receptors came from a man aged 50 or older with head and neck cancer. CDR3s include the opening cysteine and the closing phenylalanine or tryptophan. D genes are given only for firm matches. Rows may omit the clone size; those that give it use once, few, many or a size class.

cdr3_length: 14
clone_size: .
d_call: .
j_call: TRBJ2-2
v_call: TRBV27
cdr3_aa: CASSFDKITGELFF
cdr3_nt: TGTGCCAGCAGTTTCGACAAAATCACCGGGGAGCTGTTTTTT

cdr3_length: 15
clone_size: .
d_call: TRBD2
j_call: TRBJ2-7
v_call: TRBV14
cdr3_aa: CASSPLAGYAYEQYF
cdr3_nt: TGTGCCAGCAGCCCCTTAGCGGGCTATGCCTACGAGCAGTACTTC

cdr3_length: 15
clone_size: .
d_call: .
j_call: TRBJ2-1
v_call: TRBV1
cdr3_aa: CTSSILAGGCNEQFF
cdr3_nt: TGCACCAGCAGCATACTAGCGGGAGGATGCAATGAGCAGTTCTTC

cdr3_length: 14
clone_size: .
d_call: .
j_call: TRBJ2-1
v_call: TRBV27
cdr3_aa: CASSPGLSYNEQFF
cdr3_nt: TGTGCCAGCAGTCCCGGACTGTCTTACAATGAGCAGTTCTTC

cdr3_length: 15
clone_size: once
d_call: .
j_call: TRBJ2-7
v_call: TRBV27
cdr3_aa: CASSLSVGQFYEQYF
cdr3_nt: TGTGCCAGCAGTTTATCGGTGGGCCAATTCTACGAGCAGTACTTC

cdr3_length: 15
clone_size: .
d_call: TRBD2
j_call: TRBJ2-3
v_call: TRBV7-9
cdr3_aa: CASSWSGGNTDTQYF
cdr3_nt: TGTGCCAGCAGCTGGAGCGGGGGAAACACAGATACGCAGTATTTT

cdr3_length: 15
clone_size: few
d_call: .
j_call: TRBJ2-5
v_call: TRBV4-2
cdr3_aa: CASSQEYLDRETQYF
cdr3_nt: TGTGCCAGCAGCCAAGAGTACCTAGATAGAGAGACCCAGTACTTC

cdr3_length: 15
clone_size: .
d_call: .
j_call: TRBJ1-4
v_call: TRBV3-1/TRBV3-2
cdr3_aa: CASSRQAATNEKLFF
cdr3_nt: TGTGCCAGCAGCCGCCAGGCTGCAACTAATGAAAAACTGTTTTTT

cdr3_length: 13
clone_size: .
d_call: .
j_call: TRBJ1-6
v_call: TRBV9
cdr3_aa: CASSVERDSPLHF
cdr3_nt: TGTGCCAGCAGCGTAGAGAGGGATTCACCCCTCCACTTT

cdr3_length: 19
clone_size: .
d_call: TRBD1
j_call: TRBJ1-2
v_call: TRBV5-5
cdr3_aa: CASSPAWEIGQGARYGYTF
cdr3_nt: TGTGCCAGCAGCCCGGCCTGGGAAATCGGACAGGGGGCGCGCTATGGCTACACCTTC

cdr3_length: 15
clone_size: .
d_call: .
j_call: TRBJ1-4
v_call: TRBV7-9
cdr3_aa: CASSFGPATNEKLFF
cdr3_nt: TGTGCCAGCAGCTTCGGCCCTGCAACTAATGAAAAACTGTTTTTT

cdr3_length: 14
clone_size: .
d_call: .
j_call: TRBJ1-1
v_call: TRBV6-5
cdr3_aa: CASSYLSGAHEAFF
cdr3_nt: TGTGCCAGCAGTTACTTGTCAGGGGCTCATGAAGCTTTCTTT

cdr3_length: 14
clone_size: once
d_call: TRBD1
j_call: TRBJ1-6
v_call: TRBV28
cdr3_aa: CASTPGGLNSPLHF
cdr3_nt: TGTGCCAGCACGCCAGGGGGTCTTAATTCACCCCTCCACTTT

cdr3_length: 12
clone_size: .
d_call: .
j_call: TRBJ1-2
v_call: TRBV11-2
cdr3_aa: CASSSRRNGYTF
cdr3_nt: TGTGCCAGCAGCTCGCGAAGAAATGGCTACACCTTC

cdr3_length: 15
clone_size: .
d_call: TRBD2
j_call: TRBJ2-1
v_call: TRBV7-2
cdr3_aa: CASSLSGRTYNEQFF
cdr3_nt: TGTGCCAGCAGCTTAAGCGGGAGAACGTACAATGAGCAGTTCTTC

cdr3_length: 15
clone_size: .
d_call: .
j_call: TRBJ2-1
v_call: TRBV7-9
cdr3_aa: CASSLPGRTYNEQFF
cdr3_nt: TGTGCCAGCAGCTTACCGGGACGGACTTACAATGAGCAGTTCTTC

cdr3_length: 12
clone_size: .
d_call: .
j_call: TRBJ2-5
v_call: TRBV29-1
cdr3_aa: CSAAADQETQYF
cdr3_nt: TGCAGCGCTGCCGCGGACCAAGAGACCCAGTACTTC

cdr3_length: 14
clone_size: .
d_call: .
j_call: TRBJ2-3
v_call: TRBV6-5
cdr3_aa: CASSSYLGTDTQYF
cdr3_nt: TGTGCCAGCAGTTCTTACTTGGGCACAGATACGCAGTATTTT

cdr3_length: 14
clone_size: .
d_call: .
j_call: TRBJ2-5
v_call: TRBV18
cdr3_aa: CASSPLPGSETQYF
cdr3_nt: TGTGCCAGCTCACCACTTCCGGGGTCGGAGACCCAGTACTTC

cdr3_length: 11
clone_size: once
d_call: .
j_call: TRBJ1-1
v_call: TRBV7-9
cdr3_aa: CASLGNTEAFF
cdr3_nt: TGTGCCAGCTTAGGGAACACTGAAGCTTTCTTT

cdr3_length: 15
clone_size: .
d_call: .
j_call: TRBJ2-2
v_call: TRBV7-2
cdr3_aa: CASSLVSSYTGELFF
cdr3_nt: TGTGCCAGCAGCTTAGTTAGCAGCTACACCGGGGAGCTGTTTTTT

cdr3_length: 15
clone_size: .
d_call: .
j_call: TRBJ2-1
v_call: TRBV6-5
cdr3_aa: CASSFRRSSYNEQFF
cdr3_nt: TGTGCCAGCAGTTTCAGGAGAAGCTCCTACAATGAGCAGTTCTTC

cdr3_length: 15
clone_size: .
d_call: .
j_call: TRBJ1-5
v_call: TRBV7-2
cdr3_aa: CASSLQGGSNQPQHF
cdr3_nt: TGTGCCAGCAGCTTACAGGGCGGTAGCAATCAGCCCCAGCATTTT

cdr3_length: 14
clone_size: .
d_call: .
j_call: TRBJ2-3
v_call: TRBV11-2
cdr3_aa: CASSPSWGADTQYF
cdr3_nt: TGTGCCAGCAGCCCGTCGTGGGGGGCAGATACGCAGTATTTT